The 7 T cell receptor beta chains presented below share a single source sample, sequenced in a study of PD-L1 blockade in urothelial cancer. Time point given: pretreatment peripheral blood. Assay: immunoSEQ multiplex PCR; the TCRdb copy retains only in-frame clones and omits some. Here the sample spans about 50,000 clones, more than 65% being singletons. Material: PBMCs, obtained around atezolizumab (anti-PD-L1) treatment. Receptor source: a man in his 70s with urothelial cancer.

The V and J genes are TRBV30 and TRBJ1-5; tentative D call: TRBD1 (6 bases). V lost 5 bases to trimming and J lost 4 bases, with 12 bases between them. Germline CDR1 reads GTSNPN; CDR2 reads SVGIG (reference sequence). This CDR3 region has 13 residues. The DNA for the CDR3 is TGTGCCTGGGATCAGGGGTCGAATCAGCCCCAGCATTTT. Its protein product is CAWDQGSNQPQHF.

The rearrangement uses TRBV9 and TRBJ2-1; 15 bases align to TRBD2. The CDR3 loop spans 18 amino acids. Germline assignment: CDR1 SGDLS and CDR2 YYNGEE. The V gene end was trimmed by 3 bases and the J gene end by 7 bases; junction bases not matched to a gene: 11. DNA for the CDR3: TGTGCCAGCAGCGCAGGGGCGGGACTAGCGGGAGGTTGGAATGAGCAGTTCTTC. Translated, it gives CASSAGAGLAGGWNEQFF. The whole variable domain, filled in from reference TRBV9 and TRBJ2-1, reads DSGVTQTPKHLITATGQRVTLRCSPRSGDLSVYWYQQSLDQGLQFLIQYYNGEERAKGNILERFSAQQFPDLHSELNLSSLELGDSALYFCASSAGAGLAGGWNEQFFGPGTRLTVL.

V gene TRBV5-5 combines with J gene TRBJ2-1; D might be TRBD2 (5 bases). Germline lookup yields CDR1 SGHKS and CDR2 YYEKEE (reference sequence). CDR3 length equals 12 residues. Trimming took off 3 bases at V and 7 bases at J, with 8 bases between the two ends. CDR3 bases: TGTGCCAGCAGCTACGAGCGGAATGAGCAGTTCTTC. This translates into CASSYERNEQFF.

This chain connects TRBV2 to TRBJ1-5; D may be TRBD1 (5 bases). This CDR3 is 14 amino acids long. Trimming took off 0 bases at V and 5 bases at J, with 8 bases between the two ends. CDR1 is SNHLY, CDR2 FYNNEI, per germline. CDR3 protein: CASSEAWGDQPQHF. CDR3 in DNA: TGTGCCAGCAGTGAAGCTTGGGGGGATCAGCCCCAGCATTTT.

This clone was counted only a few times. CDR3 sequence (DNA): TGTGCCAGCAGTGGCCAGCGGGAGATATACGAGCAGTACTTC. Translation: CASSGQREIYEQYF. V is TRBV25-1 and J is TRBJ2-7; 8 bases are a match to TRBD2. V was clipped by 4 bases and J by 4 bases; unmatched bases: 6. The CDR3 covers 14 residues. Per germline, CDR1 MGHDK and CDR2 SYGVNS.

V usage is TRBV15 and J usage is TRBJ2-7; 9 positions match TRBD2. The CDR3 is 13 amino acids. Unmatched junction bases numbered 2, after V lost 1 base and J lost 7 bases. The V gene's germline CDR1 is LNHNV and CDR2 YYDKDF (reference sequence). The CDR3 DNA follows: TGTGCCACCAGCAGAGGTGCGGGGGGGGAGCAGTACTTC. Translation gives CATSRGAGGEQYF.

This chain links TRBV28 with TRBJ1-5; TRBD1 is a possible D gene (6 bases). Germline CDR1 reads MDHEN; CDR2 reads SYDVKM. Trimming took 8 bases from V and 0 from J, leaving 8 bases between them. CDR3 length: 13 residues. This chain's CDR3 is CASGQTSNQPQHF. The CDR3 bases are TGTGCCAGCGGACAGACTAGCAATCAGCCCCAGCATTTT.